This TCR beta chain was sequenced during a study of T cell repertoires in cytomegalovirus infection. This clonotype was detected only a few times. Its target is not known. The ends were cut back, 10 bases at V and 4 bases at J, with 14 bases in the middle. This CDR3 is built from 13 residues. MiXCR was run by TCRdb on the reads, yielding one entry per CDR3 protein. The data contain some 920,000 distinct CDR3 sequences, approximately 33% of them singletons. The sequencing here drew on cultured CD8+ T cells from PBMCs, taken from culture after CMV antigen stimulation. The V call is TRBV12-3 or TRBV12-4, the J call TRBJ2-1, with a tentative D call TRBD2 (6 bases). The sequence was collected from a human donor in good health (CMV status not recorded). Some clones in this sample may be carry-over from other donors' samples. The CDR3 sequence is CATLGTPYNEQFF. The DNA for the CDR3 is TGTGCCACCCTCGGGACTCCATACAATGAGCAGTTCTTC.